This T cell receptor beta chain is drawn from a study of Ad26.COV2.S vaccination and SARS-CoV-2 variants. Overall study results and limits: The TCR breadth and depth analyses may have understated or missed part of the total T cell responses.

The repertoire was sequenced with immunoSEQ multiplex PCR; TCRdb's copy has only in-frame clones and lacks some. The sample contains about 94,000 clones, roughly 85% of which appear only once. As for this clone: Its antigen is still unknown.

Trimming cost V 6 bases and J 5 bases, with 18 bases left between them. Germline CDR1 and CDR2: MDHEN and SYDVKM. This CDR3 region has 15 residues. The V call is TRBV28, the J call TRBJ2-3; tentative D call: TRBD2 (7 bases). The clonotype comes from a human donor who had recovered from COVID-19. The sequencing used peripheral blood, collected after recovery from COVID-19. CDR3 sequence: CASRIGGAGKDTQYF. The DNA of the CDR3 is TGTGCCAGCAGAATTGGGGGGGCAGGGAAAGATACGCAGTATTTT.